The TCR beta chain described here comes from a study of Graves' ophthalmopathy and Graves' hyperthyroidism. Study-level information: Prior to any treatment, peripheral blood was collected at the time of initial diagnosis. Notes on the study in general: Detection in blood was also observed for most expanded thyroid clonotypes above 0.001 frequency. With a specificity of around 77% and a sensitivity of about 69%, the model predicted ophthalmopathy progression.

This clonotype was detected many times. The antigen is not known. Investigators amplified TCR beta CDR3 regions from RNA transcripts. A first-round RT-PCR used HTBI primers, followed by a second-round multiplex PCR. TCRdb itself ran the multiplex PCR reads through MiXCR, one entry per CDR3 protein. The top ten hold about 9.4% of the sample, which has roughly 500,000 distinct CDR3 sequences, approximately 14% seen once. Germline V CDR1 and CDR2: MNHEY, SMNVEV (reference sequence). V was pared by 2 bases and J by 8 bases, with 13 bases between. The CDR3 totals 14 residues. The receptor comes from a woman in her 30s with Graves' ophthalmopathy. The V and J genes are TRBV27 and TRBJ1-3, with a tentative D call TRBD1 (5 bases). Sample: blood. The CDR3 sequence: CASSLTGLRDTIYF. DNA for the CDR3: TGTGCCAGCAGTTTAACAGGACTTAGAGACACCATATATTTT.